This TCR beta chain was observed in a study of CD8 T cells in ankylosing spondylitis. Findings of the study overall: Disease-linked clones were reportedly significantly enriched in matched ankylosing spondylitis synovial fluid. Earlier reports found some motif variants in synovial fluid and blood in reactive arthritis. Among TCR beta sequences, a motif of several highly homologous variants appeared characteristic of ankylosing spondylitis blood.

TCRdb processed the 5' RACE reads anew with MiXCR; each CDR3 protein has one entry. The top ten hold 6.8% of the sample, which has roughly 250,000 distinct CDR3 sequences, less than 10% seen once. This clonotype was recorded many times. The antigen remains unidentified. This sequence was found in a male donor with ankylosing spondylitis or in good health (not recorded which). Specimen: blood, either unsorted or a sorted T cell fraction (not recorded which).

In DNA form, the CDR3 reads TGTGCCAGCAGCTTAGTTCCAGGGGACTATGGCTACACCTTC. Translating gives CASSLVPGDYGYTF. This chain joins TRBV7-2 and TRBJ1-2, with D tentatively TRBD1 (6 bases). The length of the CDR3 is 14 residues. CDR1 and CDR2 (germline): SGHTA, FQGNSA. V was trimmed by 1 base and J by 3 bases, leaving 9 bases between them.